This entry is about one T cell receptor (beta chain). The antigen is undetermined. Assay: immunoSEQ multiplex PCR; the TCRdb copy retains only in-frame clones and omits some. The sample carries around 22,000 clones, 80% recorded once. With no exception, relapse followed autologous stem cell transplantation in all patients, and brentuximab vedotin exposure varied. V shed 4 bases and J shed 6 bases, with 23 bases lying between them. CDR3 length: 17 residues. Germline CDR1 SGDLS, CDR2 YYNGEE. The record originates from a study of PD-1 blockade in classical Hodgkin lymphoma. Overall study results and limits: Complete responders matched newly diagnosed patients in baseline diversity.

The rearrangement uses TRBV9 and TRBJ1-3; tentatively, D is TRBD1 (5 bases). The TCR was taken from a human donor with classical Hodgkin lymphoma. This sample comprised peripheral blood mononuclear cells (PBMCs), obtained before the second cycle of nivolumab. The CDR3 is CASSTAPRGGRENTIYF. CDR3 nucleotide sequence: TGTGCCAGCAGCACTGCTCCTCGGGGGGGTCGAGAAAACACCATATATTTT. The whole variable domain, remainder taken from reference TRBV9 and TRBJ1-3, is DSGVTQTPKHLITATGQRVTLRCSPRSGDLSVYWYQQSLDQGLQFLIQYYNGEERAKGNILERFSAQQFPDLHSELNLSSLELGDSALYFCASSTAPRGGRENTIYFGEGSWLTVV.